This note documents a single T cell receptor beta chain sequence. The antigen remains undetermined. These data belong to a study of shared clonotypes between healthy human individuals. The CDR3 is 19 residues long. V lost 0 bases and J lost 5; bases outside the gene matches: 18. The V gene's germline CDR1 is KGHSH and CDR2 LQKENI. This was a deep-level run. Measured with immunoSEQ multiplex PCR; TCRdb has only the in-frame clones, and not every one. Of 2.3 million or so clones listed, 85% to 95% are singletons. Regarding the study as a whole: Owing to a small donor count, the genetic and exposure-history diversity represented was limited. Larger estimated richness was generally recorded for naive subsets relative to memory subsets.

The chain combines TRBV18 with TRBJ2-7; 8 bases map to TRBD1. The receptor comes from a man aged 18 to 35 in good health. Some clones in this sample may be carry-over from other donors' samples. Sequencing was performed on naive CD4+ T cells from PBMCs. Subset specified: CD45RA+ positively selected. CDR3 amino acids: CASSPPQGAKGKVWDEQYF. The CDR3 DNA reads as TGTGCCAGCTCACCACCCCAGGGGGCGAAGGGGAAGGTTTGGGACGAGCAGTACTTC.